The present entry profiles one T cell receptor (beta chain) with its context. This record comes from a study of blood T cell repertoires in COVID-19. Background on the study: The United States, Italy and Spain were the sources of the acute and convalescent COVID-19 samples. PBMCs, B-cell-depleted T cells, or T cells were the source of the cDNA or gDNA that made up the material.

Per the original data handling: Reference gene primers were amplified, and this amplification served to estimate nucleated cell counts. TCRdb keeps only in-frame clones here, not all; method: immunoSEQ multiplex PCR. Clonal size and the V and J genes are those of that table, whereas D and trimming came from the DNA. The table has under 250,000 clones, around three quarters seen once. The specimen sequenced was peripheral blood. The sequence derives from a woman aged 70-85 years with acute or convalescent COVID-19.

The DNA for the CDR3 is TGCGCCAGCAGCTTCCAACAGGGAGAGACCCAGTACTTC. The encoded protein is CASSFQQGETQYF. The genes are TRBV5-1 and TRBJ2-5; D perhaps matches TRBD1 (6 bases). CDR3 length: 13 amino acids. Trimming stripped 2 bases from V and 4 bases from J, with 9 bases between. CDR1 and CDR2 (germline): SGHRS, YFSETQ.